Only a few counts were recorded for the clone carrying this TCR beta chain. Antigen: not known. The CDR3 sequence is 13 residues long. Per germline, CDR1 SQVTM and CDR2 ANQGSEA. V lost 5 bases and J lost 2, with 12 bases in between. Preparation of the TCRbeta library was carried out with unique molecular identifiers. TCRdb re-derived calls from the PCR reads in MiXCR, one entry per CDR3 protein. The sample carries 540,000 or so distinct CDR3 sequences, 20% to 25% recorded once. The data belong to a study of T-cell reconstitution after alpha-beta-depleted transplantation in children. General study results and limits: Two months or so post-transplant, alpha-beta T cells reportedly derived from several hundred expanded graft clones.

The sample here was PBMCs, mostly from graft donor cells, taken 360 days after TCRalphabeta/CD19-depleted stem cell transplant. This TCR was recovered from a boy younger than two who had a stem cell transplant for acute myeloid leukemia, so the T cells may come from the graft donor. The chain recombines TRBV29-1 with TRBJ1-2, with D unresolved. CDR3 bases: TGCAGCGTTCCGGGAGATCTAAACTATGGCTACACCTTC. Its protein is CSVPGDLNYGYTF.